The entry below gives a single T cell receptor beta chain sequence along with its context. Its antigen remains unidentified. Some clones are missing from TCRdb's copy, which holds only in-frame ones; the method was immunoSEQ multiplex PCR. The table shows tens of thousands of clones, with 65% occurring only once. When ten to eleven days of culture had elapsed, CD4+ T cells were isolated. No vaccinee had earlier SARS-CoV-2 infection, and nucleocapsid antibodies were negative. These data originate in a study of vaccination effects on CD4 cells after COVID-19. Study-wide results and limits: Only a single clone (1 of 255 vaccine-induced clones in healthy vaccinees) cross-reacted with common cold coronaviruses.

The CDR3 extends over 15 amino acids. V shed 2 bases and J shed 4 bases, with 14 bases lying between them. CDR1 and CDR2 (germline): GTSNPN, SVGIG (reference sequence). The chain uses TRBV30 and TRBJ1-4; possibly TRBD1 for D (6 bases). The receptor's source is a human donor who received a COVID-19 vaccine. The specimen was CD4+ T cells from PBMCs cultured without peptide, collected before COVID-19 vaccination. For the CDR3, the DNA is TGTGCCTGGAGTCCGAAACAGGGATTTAATGAAAAACTGTTTTTT. The encoded protein is CAWSPKQGFNEKLFF.